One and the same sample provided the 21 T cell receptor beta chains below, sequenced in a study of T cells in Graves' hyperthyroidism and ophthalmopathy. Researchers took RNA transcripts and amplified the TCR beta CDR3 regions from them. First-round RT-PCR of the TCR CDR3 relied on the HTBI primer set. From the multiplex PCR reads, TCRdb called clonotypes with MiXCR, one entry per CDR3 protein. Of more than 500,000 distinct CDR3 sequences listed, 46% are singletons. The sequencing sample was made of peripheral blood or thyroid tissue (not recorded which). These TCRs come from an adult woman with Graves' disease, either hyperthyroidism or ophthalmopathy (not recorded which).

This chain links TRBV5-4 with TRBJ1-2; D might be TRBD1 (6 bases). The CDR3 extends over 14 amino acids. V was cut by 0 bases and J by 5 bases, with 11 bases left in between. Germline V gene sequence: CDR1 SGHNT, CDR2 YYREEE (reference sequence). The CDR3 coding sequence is TGTGCCAGCAGCTTGGTCTCAGGGGTTTATGGCTACACCTTC. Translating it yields CASSLVSGVYGYTF.

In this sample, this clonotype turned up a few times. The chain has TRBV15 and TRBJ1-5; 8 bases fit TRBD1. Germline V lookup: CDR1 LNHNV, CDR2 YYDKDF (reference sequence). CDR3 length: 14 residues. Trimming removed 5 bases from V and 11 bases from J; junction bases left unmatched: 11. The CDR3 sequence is CATSVNRGILAQHF. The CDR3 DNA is TGTGCCACCAGCGTCAACAGGGGGATCTTGGCCCAGCATTTT.

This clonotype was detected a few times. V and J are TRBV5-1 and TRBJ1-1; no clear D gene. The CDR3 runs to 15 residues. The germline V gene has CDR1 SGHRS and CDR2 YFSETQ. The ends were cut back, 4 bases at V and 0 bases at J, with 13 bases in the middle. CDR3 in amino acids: CASSREGEMNTEAFF. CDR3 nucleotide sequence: TGCGCCAGCAGCCGGGAGGGAGAGATGAACACTGAAGCTTTCTTT.

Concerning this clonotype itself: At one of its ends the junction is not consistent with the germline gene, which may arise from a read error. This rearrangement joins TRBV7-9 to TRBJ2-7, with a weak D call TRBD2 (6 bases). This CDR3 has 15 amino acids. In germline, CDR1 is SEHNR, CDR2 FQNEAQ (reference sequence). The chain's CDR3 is CASSQPGTLAYEQYF. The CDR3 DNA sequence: TGCGCCAGCAGCCAACCCGGGACTTTAGCCTACGAGCAGTACTTC.

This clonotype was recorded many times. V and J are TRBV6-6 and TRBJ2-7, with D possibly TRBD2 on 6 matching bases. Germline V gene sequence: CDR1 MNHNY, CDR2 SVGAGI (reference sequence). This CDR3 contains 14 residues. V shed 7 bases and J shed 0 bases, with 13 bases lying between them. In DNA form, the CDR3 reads TGTGCCAGCACCCGCGGGACGGCCTCCTACGAGCAGTACTTC. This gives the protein CASTRGTASYEQYF.

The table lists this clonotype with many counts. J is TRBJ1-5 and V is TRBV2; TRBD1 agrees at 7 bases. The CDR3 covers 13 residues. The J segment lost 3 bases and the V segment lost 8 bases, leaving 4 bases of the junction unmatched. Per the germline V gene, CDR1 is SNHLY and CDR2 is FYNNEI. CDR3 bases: TGTGCCAGCGAGGGGGCAGACAATCAGCCCCAGCATTTT. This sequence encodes CASEGADNQPQHF.

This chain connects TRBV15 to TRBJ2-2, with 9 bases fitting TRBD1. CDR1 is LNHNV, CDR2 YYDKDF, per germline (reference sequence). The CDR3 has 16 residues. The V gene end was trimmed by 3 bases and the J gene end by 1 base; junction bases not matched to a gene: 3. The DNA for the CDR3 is TGTGCCACCAGCAGCGGGACAGGGTTGAACACCGGGGAGCTGTTTTTT. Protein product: CATSSGTGLNTGELFF.

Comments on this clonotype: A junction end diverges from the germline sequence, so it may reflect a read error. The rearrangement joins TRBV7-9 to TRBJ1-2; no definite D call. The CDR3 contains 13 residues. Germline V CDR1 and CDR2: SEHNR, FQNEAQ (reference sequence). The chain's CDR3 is CASSPQANYGYIF. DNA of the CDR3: TGTGCCAGCAGCCCCCAGGCCAACTATGGCTACATCTTC.

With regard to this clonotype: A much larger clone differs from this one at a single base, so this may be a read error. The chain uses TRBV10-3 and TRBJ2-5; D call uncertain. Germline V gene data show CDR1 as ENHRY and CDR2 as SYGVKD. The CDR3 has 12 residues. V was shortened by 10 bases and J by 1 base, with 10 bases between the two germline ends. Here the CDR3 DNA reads TGTGCCACCATGGTTAGCCAAGAGACCCAGTACTTC. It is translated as CATMVSQETQYF.

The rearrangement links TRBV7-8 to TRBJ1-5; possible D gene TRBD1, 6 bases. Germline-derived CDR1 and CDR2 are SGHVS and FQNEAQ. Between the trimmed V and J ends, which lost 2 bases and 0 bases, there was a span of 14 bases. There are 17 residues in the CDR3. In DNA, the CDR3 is TGTGCCAGCAGCTTACTGGACAGCGGCTATAGCAATCAGCCCCAGCATTTT. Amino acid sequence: CASSLLDSGYSNQPQHF.

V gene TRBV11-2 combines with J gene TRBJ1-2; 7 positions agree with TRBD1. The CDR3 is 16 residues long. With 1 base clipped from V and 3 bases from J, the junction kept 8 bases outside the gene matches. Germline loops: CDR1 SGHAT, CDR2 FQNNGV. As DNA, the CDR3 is TGTGCCAGCAGCTTAGCGGGGACAGTTGGTTACTATGGCTACACCTTC. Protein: CASSLAGTVGYYGYTF. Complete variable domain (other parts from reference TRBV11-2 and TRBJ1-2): EAGVAQSPRYKIIEKRQSVAFWCNPISGHATLYWYQQILGQGPKLLIQFQNNGVVDDSQLPKDRFSAERLKGVDSTLKIQPAKLEDSAVYLCASSLAGTVGYYGYTFGSGTRLTVV.

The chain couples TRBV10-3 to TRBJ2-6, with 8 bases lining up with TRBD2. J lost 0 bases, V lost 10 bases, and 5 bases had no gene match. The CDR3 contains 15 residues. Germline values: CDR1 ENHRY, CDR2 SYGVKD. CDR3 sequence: CASGRNYSGANVLTF. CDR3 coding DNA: TGTGCCAGCGGGAGGAACTACTCTGGGGCCAACGTCCTGACTTTC.

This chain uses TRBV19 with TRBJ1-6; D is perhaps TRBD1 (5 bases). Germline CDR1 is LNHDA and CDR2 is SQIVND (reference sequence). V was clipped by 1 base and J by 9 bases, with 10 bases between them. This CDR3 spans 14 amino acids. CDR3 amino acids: CASSIAGRVSPLHF. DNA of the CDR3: TGTGCCAGTAGTATAGCGGGCAGGGTTTCACCCCTCCACTTT.

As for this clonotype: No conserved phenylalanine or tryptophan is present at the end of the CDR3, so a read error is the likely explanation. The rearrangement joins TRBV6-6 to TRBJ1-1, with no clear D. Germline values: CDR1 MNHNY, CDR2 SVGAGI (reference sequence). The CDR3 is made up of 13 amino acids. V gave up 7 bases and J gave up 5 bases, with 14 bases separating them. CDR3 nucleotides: TGTGCCAGCACCAGTGGGGTTGGGACTGAAGCTTTCTCT. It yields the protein CASTSGVGTEAFS.

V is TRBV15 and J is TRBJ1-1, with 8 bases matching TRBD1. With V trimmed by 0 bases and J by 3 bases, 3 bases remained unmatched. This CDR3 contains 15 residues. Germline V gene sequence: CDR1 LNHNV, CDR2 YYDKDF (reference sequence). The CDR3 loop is CATSRDLQGDTEAFF. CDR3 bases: TGTGCCACCAGCAGAGATCTACAGGGGGACACTGAAGCTTTCTTT.

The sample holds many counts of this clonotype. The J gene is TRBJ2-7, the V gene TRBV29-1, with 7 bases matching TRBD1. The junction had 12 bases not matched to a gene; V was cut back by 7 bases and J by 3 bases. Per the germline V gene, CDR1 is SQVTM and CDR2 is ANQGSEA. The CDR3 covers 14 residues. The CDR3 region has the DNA TGCAGCGCCAGAGTAACCAGGGGGAACTACGAGCAGTACTTC. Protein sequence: CSARVTRGNYEQYF.

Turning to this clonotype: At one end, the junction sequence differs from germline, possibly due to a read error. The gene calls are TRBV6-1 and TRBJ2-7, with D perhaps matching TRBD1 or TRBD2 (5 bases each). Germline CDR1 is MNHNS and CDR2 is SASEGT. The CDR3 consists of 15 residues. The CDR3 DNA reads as TGTGCCAGCAGTGAAGAATACGGGGCGTCCTACGAGCAGTCCTTC. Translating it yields CASSEEYGASYEQSF.

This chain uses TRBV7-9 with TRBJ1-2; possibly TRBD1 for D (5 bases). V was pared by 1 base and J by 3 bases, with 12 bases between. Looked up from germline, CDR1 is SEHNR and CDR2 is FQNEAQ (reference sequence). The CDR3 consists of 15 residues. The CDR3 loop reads CASSLESRVDYGYTF. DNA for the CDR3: TGTGCCAGCAGCTTAGAGAGCAGGGTAGACTATGGCTACACCTTC.

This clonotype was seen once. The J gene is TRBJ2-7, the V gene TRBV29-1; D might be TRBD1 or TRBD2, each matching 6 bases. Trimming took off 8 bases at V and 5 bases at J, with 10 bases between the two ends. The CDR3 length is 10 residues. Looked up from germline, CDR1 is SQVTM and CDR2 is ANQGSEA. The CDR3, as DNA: TGCAGCTTAAGGGGGGACGAGCAGTACTTC. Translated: CSLRGDEQYF.

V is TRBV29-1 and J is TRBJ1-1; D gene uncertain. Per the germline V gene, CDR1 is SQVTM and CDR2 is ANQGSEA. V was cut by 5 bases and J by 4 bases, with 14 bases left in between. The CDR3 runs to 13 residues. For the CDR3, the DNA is TGCAGCGTTAGATGGAGTTTTGGCACTGAAGCTTTCTTT. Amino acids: CSVRWSFGTEAFF. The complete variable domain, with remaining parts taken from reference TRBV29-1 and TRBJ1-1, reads SAVISQKPSRDICQRGTSLTIQCQVDSQVTMMFWYRQQPGQSLTLIATANQGSEATYESGFVIDKFPISRPNLTFSTLTVSNMSPEDSSIYLCSVRWSFGTEAFFGQGTRLTVV.

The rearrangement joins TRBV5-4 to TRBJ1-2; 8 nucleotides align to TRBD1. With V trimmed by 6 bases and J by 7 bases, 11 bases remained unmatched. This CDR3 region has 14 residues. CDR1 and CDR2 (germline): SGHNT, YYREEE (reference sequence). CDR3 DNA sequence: TGTGCCAGCACAACGCAAACAGGGGGAGGTGGCTACACCTTC. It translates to CASTTQTGGGGYTF.